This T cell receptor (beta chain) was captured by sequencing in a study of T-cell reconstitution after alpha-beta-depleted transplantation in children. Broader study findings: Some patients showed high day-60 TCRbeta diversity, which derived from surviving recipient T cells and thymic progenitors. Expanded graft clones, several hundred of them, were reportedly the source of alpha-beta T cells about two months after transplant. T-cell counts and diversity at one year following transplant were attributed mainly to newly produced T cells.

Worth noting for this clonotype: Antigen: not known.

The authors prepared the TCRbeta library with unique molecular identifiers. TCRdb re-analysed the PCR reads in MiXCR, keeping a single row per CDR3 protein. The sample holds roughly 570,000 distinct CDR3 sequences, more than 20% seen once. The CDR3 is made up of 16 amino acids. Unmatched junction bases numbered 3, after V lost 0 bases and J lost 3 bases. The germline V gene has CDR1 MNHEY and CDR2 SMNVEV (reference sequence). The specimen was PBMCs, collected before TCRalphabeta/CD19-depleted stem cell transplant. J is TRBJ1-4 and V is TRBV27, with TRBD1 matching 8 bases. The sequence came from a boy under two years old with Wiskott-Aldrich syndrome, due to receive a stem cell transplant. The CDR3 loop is CASSLSARGPNEKLFF. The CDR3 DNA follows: TGTGCCAGCAGTTTATCGGCCAGGGGGCCTAATGAAAAACTGTTTTTT. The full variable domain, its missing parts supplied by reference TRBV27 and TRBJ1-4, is EAQVTQNPRYLITVTGKKLTVTCSQNMNHEYMSWYRQDPGLGLRQIYYSMNVEVTDKGDVPEGYKVSRKEKRNFPLILESPSPNQTSLYFCASSLSARGPNEKLFFGSGTQLSVL.